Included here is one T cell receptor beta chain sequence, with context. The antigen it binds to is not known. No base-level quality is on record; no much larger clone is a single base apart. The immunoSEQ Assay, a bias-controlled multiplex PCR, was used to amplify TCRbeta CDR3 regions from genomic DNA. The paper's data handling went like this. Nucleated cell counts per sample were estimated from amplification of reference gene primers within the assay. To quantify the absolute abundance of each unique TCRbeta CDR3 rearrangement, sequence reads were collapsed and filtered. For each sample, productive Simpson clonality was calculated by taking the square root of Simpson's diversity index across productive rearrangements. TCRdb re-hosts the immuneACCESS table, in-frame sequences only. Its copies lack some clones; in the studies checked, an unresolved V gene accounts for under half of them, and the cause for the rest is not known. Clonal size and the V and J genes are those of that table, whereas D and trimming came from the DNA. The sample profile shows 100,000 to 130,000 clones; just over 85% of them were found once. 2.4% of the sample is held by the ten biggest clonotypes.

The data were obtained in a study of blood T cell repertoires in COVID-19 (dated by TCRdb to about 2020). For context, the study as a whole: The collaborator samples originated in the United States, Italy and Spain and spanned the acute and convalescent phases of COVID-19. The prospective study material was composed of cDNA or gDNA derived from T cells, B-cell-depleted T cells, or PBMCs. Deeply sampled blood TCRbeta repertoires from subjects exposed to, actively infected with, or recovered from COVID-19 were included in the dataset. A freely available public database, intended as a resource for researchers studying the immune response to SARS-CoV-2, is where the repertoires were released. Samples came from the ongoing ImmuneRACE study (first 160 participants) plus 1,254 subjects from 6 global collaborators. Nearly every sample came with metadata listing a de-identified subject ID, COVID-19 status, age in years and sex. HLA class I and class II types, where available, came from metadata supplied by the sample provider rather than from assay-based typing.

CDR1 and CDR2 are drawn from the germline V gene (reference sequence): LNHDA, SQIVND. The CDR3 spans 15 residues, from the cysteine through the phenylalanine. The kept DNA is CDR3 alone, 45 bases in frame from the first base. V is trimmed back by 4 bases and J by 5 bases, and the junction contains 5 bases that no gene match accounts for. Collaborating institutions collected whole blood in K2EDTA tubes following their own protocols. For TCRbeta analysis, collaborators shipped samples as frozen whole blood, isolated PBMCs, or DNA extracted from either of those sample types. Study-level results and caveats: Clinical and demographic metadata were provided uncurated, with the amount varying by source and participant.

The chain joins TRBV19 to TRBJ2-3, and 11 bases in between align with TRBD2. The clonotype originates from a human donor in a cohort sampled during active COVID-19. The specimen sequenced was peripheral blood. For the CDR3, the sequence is CASSSSGGAGDTQYF. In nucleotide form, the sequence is TGTGCCAGTAGTAGTAGCGGGGGGGCCGGAGATACGCAGTATTTT.